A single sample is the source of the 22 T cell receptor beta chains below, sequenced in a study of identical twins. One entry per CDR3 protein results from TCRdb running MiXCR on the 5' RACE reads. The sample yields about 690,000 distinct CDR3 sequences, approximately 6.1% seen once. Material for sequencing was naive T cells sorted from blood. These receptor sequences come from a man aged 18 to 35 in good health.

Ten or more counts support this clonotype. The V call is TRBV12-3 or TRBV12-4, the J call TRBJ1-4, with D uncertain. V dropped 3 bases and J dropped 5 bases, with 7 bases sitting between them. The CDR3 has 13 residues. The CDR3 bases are TGTGCCAGCAGTTTGAATGGGAATGAAAAACTGTTTTTT. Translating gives CASSLNGNEKLFF.

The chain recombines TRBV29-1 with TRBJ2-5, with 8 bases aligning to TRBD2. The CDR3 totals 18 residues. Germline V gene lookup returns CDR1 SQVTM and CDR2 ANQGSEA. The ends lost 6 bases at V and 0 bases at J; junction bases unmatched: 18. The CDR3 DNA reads TGCAGCGTGCAGGCGGGAGTCCTCGGGAGGGGGAACCAAGAGACCCAGTACTTC. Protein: CSVQAGVLGRGNQETQYF. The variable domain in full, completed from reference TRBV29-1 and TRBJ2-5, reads SAVISQKPSRDICQRGTSLTIQCQVDSQVTMMFWYRQQPGQSLTLIATANQGSEATYESGFVIDKFPISRPNLTFSTLTVSNMSPEDSSIYLCSVQAGVLGRGNQETQYFGPGTRLLVL.

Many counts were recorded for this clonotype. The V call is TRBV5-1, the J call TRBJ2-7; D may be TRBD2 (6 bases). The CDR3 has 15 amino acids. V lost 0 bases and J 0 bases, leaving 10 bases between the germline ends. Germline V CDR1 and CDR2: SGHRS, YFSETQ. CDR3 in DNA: TGCGCCAGCAGCTTGGCCTCGGGGGACTCCTACGAGCAGTACTTC. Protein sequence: CASSLASGDSYEQYF.

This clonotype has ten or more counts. The DNA for the CDR3 is TGTGCCAGCAGTTTAGTTAGCGGGAGGGGGGAGACCCAGTACTTC. This gives the protein CASSLVSGRGETQYF. The gene calls are TRBV12-3 or TRBV12-4 and TRBJ2-5; 11 bases fit TRBD2. The CDR3 length is 15 residues. V shed 1 base, J shed 5 bases, and the junction held 3 bases outside the gene matches.

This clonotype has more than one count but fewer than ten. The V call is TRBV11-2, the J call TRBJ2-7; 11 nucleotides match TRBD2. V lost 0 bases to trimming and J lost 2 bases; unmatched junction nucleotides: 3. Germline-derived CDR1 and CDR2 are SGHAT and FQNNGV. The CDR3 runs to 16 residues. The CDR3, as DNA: TGTGCCAGCAGCTTAGATTTAGCGGGAGGGACCTACGAGCAGTACGTC. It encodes CASSLDLAGGTYEQYV.

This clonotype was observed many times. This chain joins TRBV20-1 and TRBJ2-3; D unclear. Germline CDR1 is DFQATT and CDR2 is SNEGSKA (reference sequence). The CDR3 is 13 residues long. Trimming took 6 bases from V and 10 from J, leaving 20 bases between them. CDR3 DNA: TGCAGTGCGACCCCCCCAAATAGGGATCCGCAGTATTTT. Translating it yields CSATPPNRDPQYF.

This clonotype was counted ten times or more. The CDR3 DNA follows: TGCAGTGCTATGGGGCCCCACACAGATACGCAGTATTTT. It translates to CSAMGPHTDTQYF. The chain has TRBV20-1 and TRBJ2-3; perhaps TRBD1 as D (5 bases). V gave up 4 bases and J gave up 2 bases, with 10 bases separating them. This CDR3 has 13 residues. CDR1 is DFQATT and CDR2 is SNEGSKA in the germline V gene (reference sequence).

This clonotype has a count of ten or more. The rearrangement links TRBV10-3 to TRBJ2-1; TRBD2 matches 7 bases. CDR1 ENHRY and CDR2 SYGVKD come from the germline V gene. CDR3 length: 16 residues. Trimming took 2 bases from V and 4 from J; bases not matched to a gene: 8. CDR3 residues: CAISERGGSEYNEQFF. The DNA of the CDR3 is TGTGCCATCAGTGAGCGGGGCGGGAGTGAGTACAATGAGCAGTTCTTC.

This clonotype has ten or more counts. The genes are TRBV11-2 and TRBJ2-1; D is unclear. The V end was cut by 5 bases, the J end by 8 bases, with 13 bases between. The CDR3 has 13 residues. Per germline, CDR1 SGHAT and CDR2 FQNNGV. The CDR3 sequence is CASSLTLIHEQFF. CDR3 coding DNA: TGTGCCAGCAGCCTCACTTTAATCCATGAGCAGTTCTTC.

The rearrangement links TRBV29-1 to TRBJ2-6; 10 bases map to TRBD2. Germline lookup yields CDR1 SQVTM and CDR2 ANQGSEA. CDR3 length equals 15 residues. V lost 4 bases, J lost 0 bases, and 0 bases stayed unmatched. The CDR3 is CSVASGSSGANVLTF. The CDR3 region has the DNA TGCAGCGTTGCTAGCGGGAGCTCTGGGGCCAACGTCCTGACTTTC.

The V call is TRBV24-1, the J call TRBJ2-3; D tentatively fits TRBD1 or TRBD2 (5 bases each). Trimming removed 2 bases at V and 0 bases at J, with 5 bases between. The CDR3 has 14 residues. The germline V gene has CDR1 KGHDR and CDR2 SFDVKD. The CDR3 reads CATSDWDSTDTQYF. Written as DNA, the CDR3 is TGTGCCACCAGTGATTGGGACAGCACAGATACGCAGTATTTT.

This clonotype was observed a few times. The CDR3 DNA reads as TGCGCCAGCAGCCGGTCCTCTGGGGATACGCAGTATTTT. Residues: CASSRSSGDTQYF. V gene TRBV5-1 combines with J gene TRBJ2-3; no clear D gene. The germline V gene encodes CDR1 SGHRS and CDR2 YFSETQ. V gave up 4 bases and J gave up 6 bases, with 12 bases separating them. The CDR3 extends over 13 amino acids.

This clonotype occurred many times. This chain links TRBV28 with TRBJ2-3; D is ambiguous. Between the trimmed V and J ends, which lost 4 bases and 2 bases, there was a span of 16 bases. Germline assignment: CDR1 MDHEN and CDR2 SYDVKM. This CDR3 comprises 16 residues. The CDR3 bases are TGTGCCAGCAGTTCCCTGAATAGCAGCCACACAGATACGCAGTATTTT. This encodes CASSSLNSSHTDTQYF.

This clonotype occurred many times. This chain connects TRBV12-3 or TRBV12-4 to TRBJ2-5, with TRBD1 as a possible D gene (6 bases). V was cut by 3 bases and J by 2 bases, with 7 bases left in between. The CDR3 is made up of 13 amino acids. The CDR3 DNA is TGTGCCAGCAGTTTGCAGGGGCAAGAGACCCAGTACTTC. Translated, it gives CASSLQGQETQYF.

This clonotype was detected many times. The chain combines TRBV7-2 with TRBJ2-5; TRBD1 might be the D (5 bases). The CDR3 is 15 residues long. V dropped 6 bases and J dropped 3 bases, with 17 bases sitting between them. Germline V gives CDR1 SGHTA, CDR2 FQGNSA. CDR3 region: CASRVGWGLKETQYF. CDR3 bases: TGTGCCAGCAGAGTCGGGTGGGGCCTTAAAGAGACCCAGTACTTC.

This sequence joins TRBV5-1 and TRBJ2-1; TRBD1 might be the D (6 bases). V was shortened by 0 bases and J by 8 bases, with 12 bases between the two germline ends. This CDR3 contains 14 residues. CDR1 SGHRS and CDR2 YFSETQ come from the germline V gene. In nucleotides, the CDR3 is TGCGCCAGCAGCTTGGAGGCAGGGGCTGATGAGCAGTTCTTC. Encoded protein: CASSLEAGADEQFF.

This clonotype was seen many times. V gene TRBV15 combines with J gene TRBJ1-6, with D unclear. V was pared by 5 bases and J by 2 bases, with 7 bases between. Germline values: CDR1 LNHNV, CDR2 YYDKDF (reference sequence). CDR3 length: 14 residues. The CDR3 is CATSGMTYNSPLHF. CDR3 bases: TGTGCCACCAGCGGTATGACCTATAATTCACCCCTCCACTTT.

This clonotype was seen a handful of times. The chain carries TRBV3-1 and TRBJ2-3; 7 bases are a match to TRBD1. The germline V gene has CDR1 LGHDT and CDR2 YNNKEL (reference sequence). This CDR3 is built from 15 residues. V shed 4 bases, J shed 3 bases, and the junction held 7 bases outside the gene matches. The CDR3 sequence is CASSPRQGRTDTQYF. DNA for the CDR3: TGTGCCAGCAGCCCCCGACAGGGCCGTACAGATACGCAGTATTTT.

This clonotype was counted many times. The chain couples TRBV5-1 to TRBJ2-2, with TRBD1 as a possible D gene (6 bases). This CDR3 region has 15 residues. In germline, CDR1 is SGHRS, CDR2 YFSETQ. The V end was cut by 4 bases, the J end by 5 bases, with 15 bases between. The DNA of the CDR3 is TGCGCCAGCAGCATACGGACAGACACGACCGGGGAGCTGTTTTTT. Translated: CASSIRTDTTGELFF.

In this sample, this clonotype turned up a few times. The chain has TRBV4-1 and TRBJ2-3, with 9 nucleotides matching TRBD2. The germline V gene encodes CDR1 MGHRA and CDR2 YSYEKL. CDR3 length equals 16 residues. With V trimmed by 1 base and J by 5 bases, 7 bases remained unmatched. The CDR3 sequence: CASSQGGLAGVDTQYF. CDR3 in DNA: TGCGCCAGCAGCCAAGGGGGTTTAGCGGGAGTAGATACGCAGTATTTT.

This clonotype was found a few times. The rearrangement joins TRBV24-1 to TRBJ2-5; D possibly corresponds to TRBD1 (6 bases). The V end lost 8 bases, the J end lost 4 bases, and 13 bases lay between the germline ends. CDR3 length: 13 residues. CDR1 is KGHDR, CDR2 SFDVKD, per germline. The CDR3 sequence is CATNRARGETQYF. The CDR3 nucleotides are TGTGCCACCAACAGGGCGAGGGGAGAGACCCAGTACTTC.

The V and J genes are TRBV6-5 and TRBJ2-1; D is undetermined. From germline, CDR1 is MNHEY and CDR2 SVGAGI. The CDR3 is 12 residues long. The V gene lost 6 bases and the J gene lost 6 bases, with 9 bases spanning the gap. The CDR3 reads CASSQYGNEQFF. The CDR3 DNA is TGTGCCAGCAGCCAGTATGGCAATGAGCAGTTCTTC.